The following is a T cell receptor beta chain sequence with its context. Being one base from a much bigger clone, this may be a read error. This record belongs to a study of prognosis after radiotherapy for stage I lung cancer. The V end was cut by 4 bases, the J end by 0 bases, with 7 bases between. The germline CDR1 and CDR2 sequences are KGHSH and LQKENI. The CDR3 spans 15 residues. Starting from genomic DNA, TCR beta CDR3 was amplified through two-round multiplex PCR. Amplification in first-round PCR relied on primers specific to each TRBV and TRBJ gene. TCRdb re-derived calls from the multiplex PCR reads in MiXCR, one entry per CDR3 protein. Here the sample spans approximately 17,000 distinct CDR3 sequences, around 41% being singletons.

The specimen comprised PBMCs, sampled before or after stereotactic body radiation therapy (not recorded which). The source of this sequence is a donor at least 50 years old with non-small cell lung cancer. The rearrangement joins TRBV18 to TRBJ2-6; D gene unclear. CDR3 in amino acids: CASSLWLSGANVLTF. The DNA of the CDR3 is TGTGCCAGCTCACTCTGGCTCTCTGGGGCCAACGTCCTGACTTTC.